This T cell receptor beta chain was documented in a study of breast tumors, draining lymph nodes, adjacent tissues (dated by TCRdb to about 2016). Background on the whole study: Breast cancer patients provided tumor, adjacent nontumor tissue and axillary lymph nodes, and the study compared the TCR beta repertoires across these three sources. The study was designed to assess the relationships and possible T-cell exchange between tumor, surrounding tissue and draining lymph node repertoires in human breast cancer. The full study reports these points: Tumor T-cell repertoires showed less diversity than lymph node repertoires and more diversity than nontumor tissue repertoires, and tumor T-cell repertoires showed preferential V and J gene usage. The study presented the conclusion that tumor T cells originate in lymph nodes as consistent with a hypothesis, not as something directly demonstrated. The similarity between tumor and nontumor tissue repertoires was significantly greater in luminal-like breast cancer than in basal-like breast cancer. The data were considered consistent with the idea that most tumor T cells come from the lymph node and then expand in tumor tissue.

Lymph node samples came from the axillary draining lymph nodes of breast cancer patients. The CDR3 starts with the cysteine, ends with the phenylalanine, and has 16 residues. Only the CDR3 DNA stays, 48 bases, in frame from base 1. Trimming at the junction amounts to 5 bases on V and 4 bases on J, and the germline ends lie 21 bases apart. For CDR1 and CDR2, the germline V gene (reference sequence) lists MNHEY and SMNVEV. Sequencing was performed on an Illumina HiSeq 2000. Multiplex PCR amplification was used to generate the TCR beta chain libraries. High-throughput sequencing was used to analyze the amplified TCR beta chain products. TCRdb applied fastp at Q25 and MiXCR to the public reads, then kept only in-frame beta chains. Each entry merges the rows of one CDR3 protein and shows their most common DNA and genes. This sample comprises 200,000 or so distinct CDR3 sequences, about 32% of them detected only once. The top ten clonotypes cover approximately 4.3% of the sample.

This clonotype has just a few counts. Its antigen is unknown. Base qualities are not recorded, but no much larger clone differs from it by a single base. The chain couples TRBV27 to TRBJ2-7; the D gene is possibly TRBD1, with 5 bases matching. Sequencing was performed on axillary lymph node tissue. The sequence was obtained from a female donor with breast cancer. Some clones in this sample may be carry-over from other donors' samples. In nucleotides, the sequence is TGTGCCAGCAGTACTGACAGCCCCAAGGCGAGATACGAGCAGTACTTC. The encoded protein is CASSTDSPKARYEQYF.